Detailed here is one T cell receptor beta chain. Its antigen is still unknown. There are 17 residues in the CDR3. Germline lookup yields CDR1 SGHRS and CDR2 YFSETQ. The V gene end was trimmed by 3 bases and the J gene end by 3 bases; junction bases not matched to a gene: 14. RNA was isolated and reverse transcribed to cDNA, the sequencing template. Only in-frame clones appear in the TCRdb table, and some are missing; sequencing was by immunoSEQ multiplex PCR. The sample holds nearly 110,000 clones; roughly 84% are singletons and the top ten take 20% to 25%. This sample is part of a study of CD8+ T cells in alopecia areata. In the study overall: Patients took tofacitinib for 6 to 18 months, followed by 6 drug-free months.

Study-level points and caveats: A single nonresponder leaves the baseline CD8+ expansion link to response uncertain.

Treatment meaning: oral pan-JAK inhibitor, 5-10 mg twice daily. This sequence originates from a human donor with alopecia areata. Here the sequenced sample was CD8+ T cells sorted from blood, taken at week 24, from a patient treated with tofacitinib. The rearrangement joins TRBV5-1 to TRBJ1-1, with 7 bases identical to TRBD1. This CDR3 is CASSYRDTFQGDTEAFF. CDR3 DNA: TGCGCCAGCAGCTACCGGGACACATTTCAGGGGGACACTGAAGCTTTCTTT. Full variable domain (rest looked up from reference TRBV5-1 and TRBJ1-1): KAGVTQTPRYLIKTRGQQVTLSCSPISGHRSVSWYQQTPGQGLQFLFEYFSETQRNKGNFPGRFSGRQFSNSRSEMNVSTLELGDSALYLCASSYRDTFQGDTEAFFGQGTRLTVV.